Below are 9 T cell receptor beta chains sequenced from a single sample in a study of PD-1 blockade in classical Hodgkin lymphoma. Each patient experienced a relapse that followed autologous stem cell transplantation, and brentuximab vedotin exposure varied. Data came from immunoSEQ multiplex PCR; TCRdb stores just in-frame clones and leaves some out. The sample contains tens of thousands of clones, roughly 89% of which appear only once. Sequenced here: peripheral blood mononuclear cells (PBMCs), sampled before the second cycle of nivolumab. These receptors were collected from a human donor with classical Hodgkin lymphoma.

This sequence joins TRBV7-8 and TRBJ2-3; D possibly corresponds to TRBD2 (7 bases). Trimming removed 5 bases from V and 2 bases from J, with 14 bases in between. Germline V lookup: CDR1 SGHVS, CDR2 FQNEAQ. The CDR3 is made up of 15 amino acids. The CDR3 DNA sequence: TGTGCCAGCAGCCCAGCGGGACAACTCACAGATACGCAGTATTTT. As protein: CASSPAGQLTDTQYF.

The rearrangement joins TRBV2 to TRBJ2-2, with 9 bases identical to TRBD2. V gave up 7 bases and J gave up 6 bases; unmatched junction bases: 9. Germline V gene lookup returns CDR1 SNHLY and CDR2 FYNNEI. CDR3 length: 15 amino acids. This chain's CDR3 is CASIRLADFSGELFF. The CDR3 nucleotides are TGTGCCAGCATTAGACTAGCGGATTTCTCCGGGGAGCTGTTTTTT.

The chain is built from TRBV6-5 and TRBJ1-5, with a tentative D call TRBD1 (5 bases). There are 15 residues in the CDR3. Germline V CDR1 and CDR2: MNHEY, SVGAGI. V was clipped by 0 bases and J by 0 bases, with 6 bases between them. For the CDR3, the DNA is TGTGCCAGCAGTTACTCAGGGGATAGCAATCAGCCCCAGCATTTT. This gives the protein CASSYSGDSNQPQHF.

The chain combines TRBV11-1 with TRBJ2-1, with 11 bases that match TRBD2. Germline V lookup: CDR1 SGHAT, CDR2 FQDESV (reference sequence). V lost 5 bases to trimming and J lost 3 bases; unmatched junction nucleotides: 6. The CDR3 has 16 residues. The CDR3 reads CASSHKTSGGYNEQFF. The CDR3 nucleotides read TGTGCCAGCAGCCACAAAACTAGCGGGGGCTACAATGAGCAGTTCTTC. Full variable domain (remainder filled in from reference TRBV11-1 and TRBJ2-1): EAEVAQSPRYKITEKSQAVAFWCDPISGHATLYWYRQILGQGPELLVQFQDESVVDDSQLPKDRFSAERLKGVDSTLKIQPAELGDSAMYLCASSHKTSGGYNEQFFGPGTRLTVL.

The chain combines TRBV29-1 with TRBJ1-1; a weak D match, TRBD1 (5 bases). Deletions cut 3 bases from V and 6 bases from J, with 14 bases between. This CDR3 is 13 amino acids long. Germline-derived CDR1 and CDR2 are SQVTM and ANQGSEA. CDR3 sequence (DNA): TGCAGCGTTGATTACGGGGGATCCGCTGAAGCTTTCTTT. This gives the protein CSVDYGGSAEAFF. Filled out from reference TRBV29-1 and TRBJ1-1, the complete variable domain reads SAVISQKPSRDICQRGTSLTIQCQVDSQVTMMFWYRQQPGQSLTLIATANQGSEATYESGFVIDKFPISRPNLTFSTLTVSNMSPEDSSIYLCSVDYGGSAEAFFGQGTRLTVV.

V and J are TRBV25-1 and TRBJ2-5; TRBD1 matches at 8 bases. CDR3 length: 17 amino acids. J was trimmed by 4 bases and V by 1 base; bases with no gene match: 11. Germline CDR1 and CDR2: MGHDK and SYGVNS. The CDR3 reads CASSELARAGGGETQYF. The CDR3 DNA sequence: TGTGCCAGCAGTGAATTGGCGAGGGCAGGGGGCGGAGAGACCCAGTACTTC.

This chain links TRBV4-1 with TRBJ2-7, with a weak D call TRBD2 (7 bases). Germline CDR1 reads MGHRA; CDR2 reads YSYEKL. V lost 0 bases to trimming and J lost 4 bases, with 13 bases between them. The CDR3 sequence is 15 residues long. The CDR3 spells CASSQEGGARYEQYF. CDR3 in DNA: TGCGCCAGCAGCCAAGAGGGGGGGGCGCGTTACGAGCAGTACTTC.

The chain joins TRBV19 to TRBJ2-2; TRBD2 matches 7 bases. From germline, CDR1 is LNHDA and CDR2 SQIVND (reference sequence). V was pared by 5 bases and J by 6 bases, with 6 bases of the junction left unmatched. The CDR3 covers 14 residues. The CDR3 loop is CASSFSAGSGELFF. DNA for the CDR3: TGTGCCAGTAGTTTTTCAGCGGGATCCGGGGAGCTGTTTTTT.

The chain links TRBV5-1 to TRBJ2-1; D might be TRBD2 (5 bases). V was pared by 0 bases and J by 6 bases, with 10 bases between. The germline gives CDR1 SGHRS, CDR2 YFSETQ. The CDR3 consists of 14 residues. CDR3 region: CASSLGGVVNEQFF. The CDR3 DNA is TGCGCCAGCAGCTTGGGGGGAGTAGTCAATGAGCAGTTCTTC.